The entry below gives a single T cell receptor (beta chain) sequence along with its context. In the original processing: Reference gene primer amplification yielded estimated nucleated cell counts. Some clones are missing from TCRdb's copy, which holds only in-frame ones; the method was immunoSEQ multiplex PCR. That table furnishes V, J and clone size, whereas the DNA furnished D and trimming. Of a few hundred thousand clones in the sample, 85% were seen once. This sample stems from a study of blood T cell repertoires in COVID-19. Across the whole study: The samples span acute and convalescent COVID-19 from the United States, Italy and Spain. PBMCs, B-cell-depleted T cells, or T cells were the source of the cDNA or gDNA that made up the material.

The CDR3 has 15 amino acids. Germline values: CDR1 SEHNR, CDR2 FQNEAQ (reference sequence). V dropped 8 bases and J dropped 2; count of bases not matched to a gene: 1. Sequencing input: peripheral blood. This receptor was obtained from a human donor in a cohort sampled during active COVID-19. The rearrangement joins TRBV7-9 to TRBJ2-6; 12 bases match TRBD2. The CDR3 here is CASGLAGTGANVLTF. The CDR3 region has the DNA TGTGCCAGCGGACTAGCGGGGACTGGGGCCAACGTCCTGACTTTC.